A selection of T cell receptor beta chains follows, all from one sample in a study of cytomegalovirus exposure and HLA in healthy donors. The data were produced by immunoSEQ multiplex PCR, yet TCRdb's version contains in-frame clones alone and is incomplete. The sample carries over 110,000 clones, roughly 83% recorded once. Material: PBMCs. The receptors derive from a female donor in good health and CMV-seronegative. Each CDR3 is given with its conserved first and last residue. The order of the fields is V gene, J gene, CDR3 protein.

TRBV7-2	TRBJ1-1	CASRGEPGGYTEAFF
TRBV2	TRBJ1-2	CASLGGTGRGVGYTF
TRBV4-2	TRBJ2-7	CASSQGRDRSLYEQYF
TRBV15	TRBJ1-2	CATSRDVGGGYTF
TRBV4-1	TRBJ2-1	CASSRHSRDRGFNEQFF
TRBV6-6	TRBJ1-4	CASSYSSGGSGEKLFF
TRBV2	-	CASSAHPWDRGTYEQYF
TRBV7-2	TRBJ2-1	CASSLGGSMGTRMAEQFF
TRBV5-1	TRBJ2-2	CASYQNTNTGELFF
TRBV5-6	TRBJ1-2	CASNRGRRDYYGYTF
TRBV2	TRBJ1-2	CASSETDYGYTF
TRBV20-1	TRBJ1-2	CSAQNGYTF
TRBV27	TRBJ2-1	CASSFISVGSSYNEQFF
TRBV12-5	TRBJ2-1	CASGSRLAVEQFF